The 16 T cell receptor beta chains in this list originate from one sample, sequenced in a study of blood T cell repertoires in COVID-19 (dated by TCRdb to about 2020). The library was obtained by the immunoSEQ multiplex PCR assay. Not all clones reach the TCRdb copy of this immuneACCESS table, which keeps in-frame sequences only. Checked studies attribute under half of the gap to unresolved V genes and leave the rest unexplained. In all, the sample holds 330,000 or so clones, and 88% of those were seen once. Of the sample, 1% is held by the ten largest clones. The sample taken for sequencing was PBMCs or T cells enriched from blood (not recorded which). Receptor source: a woman under 40 who had been exposed to COVID-19.

The rearrangement joins TRBV6-5 to TRBJ1-6, with TRBD1 matching over 7 bases. The CDR3 contains 14 residues. Per the germline V gene, CDR1 is MNHEY and CDR2 is SVGAGI. V dropped 5 bases and J dropped 6; count of bases not matched to a gene: 4. This chain's CDR3 is CASSKGQLNSPLHF. CDR3 coding DNA: TGTGCCAGCAGTAAGGGACAGCTTAATTCACCCCTCCACTTT.

The rearrangement links TRBV5-1 to TRBJ2-7; 13 bases line up with TRBD2. CDR3 length: 16 amino acids. CDR1 and CDR2 from the germline V gene are SGHRS and YFSETQ. V was clipped by 3 bases and J by 6 bases; unmatched bases: 9. CDR3 bases: TGCGCCAGCAGCTCTGGACTAGCGGGAGCATTGGGCGAGCAGTACTTC. Protein sequence: CASSSGLAGALGEQYF.

The V and J genes are TRBV5-5 and TRBJ2-1; 11 bases are a match to TRBD2. V dropped 2 bases and J dropped 8; count of bases not matched to a gene: 9. The CDR3 is 16 residues long. In germline, CDR1 is SGHKS, CDR2 YYEKEE (reference sequence). For the CDR3, the DNA is TGTGCCAGCAGCTTTGGTAGCGGGAGGGCCGTCGATGAGCAGTTCTTC. Protein: CASSFGSGRAVDEQFF. The whole variable domain, filled in from reference TRBV5-5 and TRBJ2-1, reads DAGVTQSPTHLIKTRGQQVTLRCSPISGHKSVSWYQQVLGQGPQFIFQYYEKEERGRGNFPDRFSARQFPNYSSELNVNALLLGDSALYLCASSFGSGRAVDEQFFGPGTRLTVL.

The J gene is TRBJ1-6, the V gene TRBV12-3 or TRBV12-4; no definite D call. The CDR3 covers 13 residues. Between the trimmed V and J ends, which lost 6 bases and 8 bases, there was a span of 11 bases. The CDR3 DNA reads TGTGCCAGCAGAGGGTGGGAGTATTCACCCCTCCACTTT. Protein: CASRGWEYSPLHF.

The sample holds one count of this clone. The chain joins TRBV27 to TRBJ1-2; 10 nucleotides agree with TRBD1. The germline V gene encodes CDR1 MNHEY and CDR2 SMNVEV (reference sequence). V shed 5 bases, J shed 3 bases, and the junction held 12 bases outside the gene matches. The CDR3 extends over 17 amino acids. The CDR3 DNA follows: TGTGCCAGCAGTCTAGACCGGGACAGGGGAAGGGACTATGGCTACACCTTC. Translation gives CASSLDRDRGRDYGYTF.

The CDR3 DNA reads as TGTGCCAGCAGCCCCGGGGGGGGGACACCCTACGAGCAGTACTTC. It codes for CASSPGGGTPYEQYF. The chain combines TRBV13 with TRBJ2-7; 8 nucleotides align to TRBD2. CDR1 and CDR2 from the germline V gene are PRHDT and FYEKMQ (reference sequence). This CDR3 is 15 amino acids long. With 5 bases clipped from V and 2 bases from J, the junction kept 8 bases outside the gene matches.

This sequence joins TRBV7-2 and TRBJ1-2, with D uncertain. Trimming removed 5 bases at V and 6 bases at J, with 22 bases between. Germline loops: CDR1 SGHTA, CDR2 FQGNSA. The CDR3 consists of 16 residues. The chain's CDR3 is CASSQKAGRAPDGYTF. DNA for the CDR3: TGTGCCAGCAGCCAAAAGGCGGGGAGGGCCCCGGATGGCTACACCTTC.

A single count supports this clone. J is TRBJ2-7 and V is TRBV7-9; 7 bases map to TRBD1. In germline, CDR1 is SEHNR, CDR2 FQNEAQ (reference sequence). V dropped 5 bases and J dropped 1; count of bases not matched to a gene: 5. The CDR3 spans 14 residues. The CDR3 DNA follows: TGTGCCAGCAGCACGGACAGGCCGTCCTACGAGCAGTACTTC. Translation: CASSTDRPSYEQYF.

This rearrangement joins TRBV5-1 to TRBJ1-6; no clear D gene. Germline CDR1 and CDR2: SGHRS and YFSETQ. The CDR3 has 14 amino acids. V dropped 0 bases and J dropped 5 bases, with 6 bases sitting between them. The CDR3 is CASSLDGDNSPLHF. CDR3 sequence (DNA): TGCGCCAGCAGCTTGGACGGGGATAATTCACCCCTCCACTTT.

The chain uses TRBV10-3 and TRBJ1-2; D is uncertain. Trimming removed 0 bases from V and 5 bases from J, with 10 bases in between. This CDR3 is 14 amino acids long. Germline lookup yields CDR1 ENHRY and CDR2 SYGVKD. CDR3 nucleotides: TGTGCCATCAGTGAGTCAGAGGGTACATATGGCTACACCTTC. It yields the protein CAISESEGTYGYTF.

This clone was seen a single time. The rearrangement uses TRBV7-9 and TRBJ1-2, with D unresolved. Trimming pared 3 bases from V and 6 bases from J, leaving 17 bases between. CDR1 and CDR2 (germline): SEHNR, FQNEAQ (reference sequence). The CDR3 spans 15 residues. CDR3 in amino acids: CASSLGGEPPHGYTF. CDR3 DNA sequence: TGTGCCAGCAGCTTGGGCGGGGAGCCACCCCATGGCTACACCTTC.

This chain uses TRBV7-8 with TRBJ2-1; 8 bases are shared with TRBD2. The CDR3 sequence is 12 residues long. Per germline, CDR1 SGHVS and CDR2 FQNEAQ. V trimming: 5 bases; J trimming: 7 bases; junction bases outside the gene matches: 1. The CDR3 is CASSASGNEQFF. CDR3 DNA sequence: TGTGCCAGCAGCGCTAGCGGGAATGAGCAGTTCTTC. The variable domain in full, completed from reference TRBV7-8 and TRBJ2-1, reads GAGVSQSPRYKVAKRGQDVALRCDPISGHVSLFWYQQALGQGPEFLTYFQNEAQLDKSGLPSDRFFAERPEGSVSTLKIQRTQQEDSAVYLCASSASGNEQFFGPGTRLTVL.

The chain recombines TRBV10-2 with TRBJ2-1, with 11 nucleotides matching TRBD2. V gave up 10 bases and J gave up 2 bases; unmatched junction bases: 4. The CDR3 extends over 14 amino acids. Germline loops: CDR1 WSHSY, CDR2 SAAADI. The CDR3 sequence is CATTGLAAYNEQFF. CDR3 sequence (DNA): TGCGCCACCACGGGACTAGCGGCCTACAATGAGCAGTTCTTC.

The sample holds a few counts of this clone. J is TRBJ1-2 and V is TRBV6-5; 11 positions match TRBD1. The germline V gene encodes CDR1 MNHEY and CDR2 SVGAGI. The CDR3 sequence is 14 residues long. Trimming at V came to 5 bases and at J to 6 bases, leaving 5 bases not matched to a gene. CDR3 sequence (DNA): TGTGCCAGCAGTCTGGACAGGGGGCCAAATGGCTACACCTTC. It is translated as CASSLDRGPNGYTF.

The gene calls are TRBV4-1 and TRBJ1-5; D gene unclear. The V gene lost 1 base and the J gene lost 2 bases, with 9 bases spanning the gap. Germline V lookup: CDR1 MGHRA, CDR2 YSYEKL. This CDR3 has 15 amino acids. The CDR3 here is CASSQGLAGNQPQHF. The DNA for the CDR3 is TGCGCCAGCAGCCAAGGGTTAGCCGGCAATCAGCCCCAGCATTTT.

The V and J genes are TRBV2 and TRBJ2-6; D perhaps matches TRBD1 (5 bases). The CDR3 totals 17 residues. Germline V gives CDR1 SNHLY, CDR2 FYNNEI. Trimming left V 2 bases short and J 0 bases short, with 11 bases between. The DNA of the CDR3 is TGTGCCAGCAGTGAAAGTGACAGCCTCTCTGGGGCCAACGTCCTGACTTTC. The encoded protein is CASSESDSLSGANVLTF.